Following are 31 T cell receptor beta chains from one sample sequenced in a study of post-analysis software for immune sequencing data. Antigens for these TCRs are unknown. Unique-molecular-identifier-tagged TCR beta cDNA libraries were used. Via MiXCR, TCRdb re-called the PCR reads, giving one row per CDR3 protein. The sample carries hundreds of thousands of distinct CDR3 sequences, 55% to 60% recorded once. Study results and limitations: Patients had higher frequencies than controls of about 5 TRBV segments, including TRBV5-6, TRBV5-1 and TRBV20-1.

What was sequenced was blood. The receptors come from a girl aged 2 to 9 with multiple sclerosis.

This clonotype was counted only a few times. The chain carries TRBV7-9 and TRBJ2-5; D is perhaps TRBD1 (6 bases). Between the trimmed V and J ends, which lost 5 bases and 7 bases, there was a span of 14 bases. CDR1 and CDR2 from the germline V gene are SEHNR and FQNEAQ (reference sequence). The CDR3 runs 13 residues. The CDR3 DNA reads as TGTGCCAGCAGCCCCCGGACAGTTCCGACCCAGTACTTC. The encoded protein is CASSPRTVPTQYF.

The chain recombines TRBV5-1 with TRBJ2-1; 15 nucleotides align to TRBD2. The CDR3 contains 17 residues. Per germline, CDR1 SGHRS and CDR2 YFSETQ. The V segment lost 3 bases and the J segment 6 bases; nucleotides outside the gene matches: 7. The CDR3 DNA is TGCGCCAGCAGCTCGCGGACTAGCGGGAGGGCCGGCAATGAGCAGTTCTTC. Encoded protein: CASSSRTSGRAGNEQFF. Full variable domain (remainder filled in from reference TRBV5-1 and TRBJ2-1): KAGVTQTPRYLIKTRGQQVTLSCSPISGHRSVSWYQQTPGQGLQFLFEYFSETQRNKGNFPGRFSGRQFSNSRSEMNVSTLELGDSALYLCASSSRTSGRAGNEQFFGPGTRLTVL.

This clonotype has only a few counts. The chain uses TRBV11-1 and TRBJ2-7, with D possibly matching TRBD1 (5 bases). This CDR3 has 15 residues. The germline V gene has CDR1 SGHAT and CDR2 FQDESV (reference sequence). The V end was cut by 4 bases, the J end by 0 bases, with 13 bases between. DNA for the CDR3: TGTGCCAGCAGCTGGACACTCTCGAGCTCCTACGAGCAGTACTTC. Amino acid sequence: CASSWTLSSSYEQYF.

The chain joins TRBV7-3 to TRBJ2-1; D is possibly TRBD2 (6 bases). CDR1 SGHTA and CDR2 FQGTGA come from the germline V gene. V gave up 1 base and J gave up 15 bases, with 13 bases separating them. This CDR3 has 12 residues. In DNA, the CDR3 is TGTGCCAGCAGCTTAAAGACTAGGTGTCGGTTCTTC. Encoded protein: CASSLKTRCRFF.

The V call is TRBV5-5, the J call TRBJ2-5, with D perhaps being TRBD1 or TRBD2 (6 bases each). Trimming stripped 1 base from V and 3 bases from J, with 19 bases between. CDR3 size: 17 residues. Germline CDR1 SGHKS, CDR2 YYEKEE (reference sequence). Written as DNA, the CDR3 is TGTGCCAGCAGCTTGCTAAGGGGGGTCACTCCGAAAGAGACCCAGTACTTC. Translated, it gives CASSLLRGVTPKETQYF. Full variable domain (remainder filled in from reference TRBV5-5 and TRBJ2-5): DAGVTQSPTHLIKTRGQQVTLRCSPISGHKSVSWYQQVLGQGPQFIFQYYEKEERGRGNFPDRFSARQFPNYSSELNVNALLLGDSALYLCASSLLRGVTPKETQYFGPGTRLLVL.

This clonotype was counted a few times. The chain uses TRBV12-3 or TRBV12-4 and TRBJ1-2; D not certain. Trimming pared 6 bases from V and 5 bases from J, leaving 10 bases between. The CDR3 spans 12 residues. This CDR3 reads CASSFDRYGYTF. The DNA of the CDR3 is TGTGCCAGCAGCTTCGACCGGTATGGCTACACCTTC.

V is TRBV10-3 and J is TRBJ2-1; D is unclear. Germline values: CDR1 ENHRY, CDR2 SYGVKD. CDR3 length: 14 amino acids. V dropped 3 bases and J dropped 3 bases, with 9 bases sitting between them. The CDR3 protein is CAISDGRNYNEQFF. CDR3 in DNA: TGTGCCATCAGTGACGGGCGGAACTACAATGAGCAGTTCTTC.

The V and J genes are TRBV5-1 and TRBJ1-2; D gene unclear. This CDR3 spans 13 amino acids. CDR1 is SGHRS and CDR2 is YFSETQ in the germline V gene. The germline V and J ends were trimmed by 4 bases and 6 bases, with 13 bases remaining between them. The chain's CDR3 is CASSATGWNGYTF. The CDR3 coding sequence is TGCGCCAGCAGCGCGACCGGATGGAATGGCTACACCTTC.

This sequence joins TRBV29-1 and TRBJ2-1; 9 nucleotides agree with TRBD2. Germline V gene data show CDR1 as SQVTM and CDR2 as ANQGSEA. Trimming removed 7 bases from V and 5 bases from J; junction bases left unmatched: 6. The CDR3 consists of 13 residues. In DNA form, the CDR3 reads TGCAGCGCTTCTAGCGGGGTCCACAATGAGCAGTTCTTC. This gives the protein CSASSGVHNEQFF.

In nucleotides, the CDR3 is TGCGCCAGCAGTGAACAGGGCTTGGGAGAGCAGTACTTC. This gives the protein CASSEQGLGEQYF. The chain combines TRBV10-2 with TRBJ2-7, with D possibly being TRBD1 (6 bases). Per the germline V gene, CDR1 is WSHSY and CDR2 is SAAADI. The CDR3 totals 13 residues. V lost 3 bases, J lost 7 bases, and 13 bases lay in between.

This chain connects TRBV3-1 to TRBJ2-5, with D tentatively TRBD1 (5 bases). The assigned J gene may be wrong: the sequence end matches TRBJ2-7 better. The CDR3 runs to 13 residues. From germline, CDR1 is LGHDT and CDR2 YNNKEL (reference sequence). In DNA, the CDR3 is TGTGCCAGCAGCCAAGGGGGCCCTTACGAGCAGTACTTC. It encodes CASSQGGPYEQYF.

This chain joins TRBV10-3 and TRBJ2-5, with D tentatively TRBD1 (5 bases). Germline-derived CDR1 and CDR2 are ENHRY and SYGVKD. This CDR3 contains 14 residues. V was pared by 6 bases and J by 11 bases, with 22 bases between. The CDR3, as DNA: TGTGCCATCAGAGAAAGACAGCTACCCGGTGAGCAGTACTTC. The encoded protein is CAIRERQLPGEQYF.

This rearrangement joins TRBV7-8 to TRBJ2-5; 13 bases match TRBD2. Trimming cost V 3 bases and J 9 bases; bases outside gene matches: 16. The CDR3 spans 18 residues. Germline V gene sequence: CDR1 SGHVS, CDR2 FQNEAQ. The CDR3 reads CASSLRLAGGLSLGAQYF. CDR3 coding DNA: TGTGCCAGCAGCTTGAGACTAGCGGGGGGACTTTCTCTCGGGGCCCAGTACTTC.

The V gene is TRBV11-1, the J gene TRBJ2-1; 13 nucleotides line up with TRBD2. The CDR3 has 16 residues. CDR1 is SGHAT and CDR2 is FQDESV in the germline V gene (reference sequence). Trimming removed 0 bases from V and 7 bases from J; junction bases left unmatched: 3. The CDR3 DNA sequence: TGTGCCAGCAGCTTAGCCCGGACTAGCGGGAGTAATGAGCAGTTCTTC. Translation gives CASSLARTSGSNEQFF.

The rearrangement uses TRBV18 and TRBJ2-1; no reliable D call. The CDR3 runs to 16 residues. V gave up 3 bases and J gave up 0 bases, with 12 bases separating them. Germline lookup yields CDR1 KGHSH and CDR2 LQKENI. This CDR3 is CASSPLTEISYNEQFF. CDR3 bases: TGTGCCAGCTCACCGCTCACTGAGATCTCCTACAATGAGCAGTTCTTC.

The CDR3 DNA is TGTGCCAGCATGCAGGAGATAGAAGAGACCCAGTACTTC. This encodes CASMQEIEETQYF. This chain links TRBV2 with TRBJ2-5, with D hard to call. The CDR3 spans 13 residues. CDR1 SNHLY and CDR2 FYNNEI come from the germline V gene. V lost 7 bases, J lost 3 bases, and 12 bases lay in between.

This chain joins TRBV6-6 and TRBJ2-1, with D possibly TRBD1 on 6 matching bases. The V end was cut by 5 bases, the J end by 5 bases, with 19 bases between. Germline-derived CDR1 and CDR2 are MNHNY and SVGAGI (reference sequence). This CDR3 contains 16 residues. As DNA, the CDR3 is TGTGCCAGCAGTCTGGACAGCCCAGACTTGAACAATGAGCAGTTCTTC. As protein: CASSLDSPDLNNEQFF.

V usage is TRBV7-9 and J usage is TRBJ2-3; D gene ambiguous. The germline V and J ends were trimmed by 6 bases and 2 bases, with 6 bases remaining between them. Per the germline V gene, CDR1 is SEHNR and CDR2 is FQNEAQ (reference sequence). The CDR3 is made up of 12 amino acids. The CDR3 is CASRGDTDTQYF. The CDR3 nucleotides are TGTGCCAGCAGGGGTGACACAGATACGCAGTATTTT.

This clonotype was detected once. The chain carries TRBV5-1 and TRBJ1-6; TRBD1 might be the D (6 bases). Germline CDR1 reads SGHRS; CDR2 reads YFSETQ. This CDR3 is built from 15 residues. Trimming stripped 2 bases from V and 8 bases from J, with 14 bases between. CDR3 residues: CASSFQGPTDSPLHF. As DNA, the CDR3 is TGCGCCAGCAGCTTCCAGGGGCCTACGGATTCACCCCTCCACTTT.

This clonotype was recorded a few times. The chain joins TRBV15 to TRBJ2-7; TRBD2 aligns across 7 bases. CDR1 and CDR2 from the germline V gene are LNHNV and YYDKDF (reference sequence). The CDR3 consists of 15 residues. The trim removed 3 bases at V and 2 bases at J, leaving 7 bases unmatched. CDR3 in amino acids: CATSSMAGLAYEQYF. CDR3 DNA: TGTGCCACCAGCAGCATGGCTGGACTAGCCTACGAGCAGTACTTC.

The chain combines TRBV10-3 with TRBJ2-7, with 8 bases that match TRBD1. With V trimmed by 4 bases and J by 5 bases, 7 bases remained unmatched. The CDR3 contains 14 residues. Looked up from germline, CDR1 is ENHRY and CDR2 is SYGVKD. CDR3 protein: CAISAGGERNEQYF. The CDR3 coding sequence is TGTGCCATCAGTGCAGGGGGCGAACGGAACGAGCAGTACTTC.

The chain combines TRBV6-2 or TRBV6-3 with TRBJ1-2; unclear D gene. The germline gives CDR1 MNHEY, CDR2 SVGEGT. The CDR3 covers 13 residues. The V gene lost 7 bases and the J gene lost 4 bases, with 13 bases spanning the gap. The CDR3: CASKQSALYGYTF. CDR3 DNA sequence: TGTGCCAGCAAGCAATCAGCCCTCTATGGCTACACCTTC.

The chain uses TRBV29-1 and TRBJ1-2; maybe TRBD1 (5 bases). The V end was cut by 7 bases, the J end by 4 bases, with 16 bases between. The length of the CDR3 is 13 residues. CDR1 is SQVTM, CDR2 ANQGSEA, per germline. In DNA form, the CDR3 reads TGCAGCGGGATGGGGGGATCGGGCTATGGCTACACCTTC. Amino acid sequence: CSGMGGSGYGYTF.

The J gene is TRBJ1-2, the V gene TRBV11-2; D not certain. Germline CDR1 SGHAT, CDR2 FQNNGV. Trimming cost V 2 bases and J 6 bases, with 19 bases left between them. CDR3 length: 16 amino acids. The CDR3 DNA reads TGTGCCAGCAGCTTAAACAGCCTGCCTCAAATGGATGGCTACACCTTC. This gives the protein CASSLNSLPQMDGYTF.

The chain recombines TRBV20-1 with TRBJ2-7; 7 nucleotides agree with TRBD1. The trim removed 6 bases at V and 7 bases at J, leaving 3 bases unmatched. The CDR3 consists of 10 residues. CDR1 and CDR2 (germline): DFQATT, SNEGSKA (reference sequence). CDR3 in DNA: TGCAGTGCAAGACAGGGTGAGCAGTACTTC. Protein product: CSARQGEQYF.

This clonotype was seen a few times. The chain recombines TRBV29-1 with TRBJ1-5, with D perhaps TRBD1 (6 bases). The length of the CDR3 is 13 residues. V lost 2 bases and J 7 bases, leaving 12 bases between the germline ends. Germline V gene data show CDR1 as SQVTM and CDR2 as ANQGSEA. The CDR3 sequence is CSVESGAGQPQHF. In nucleotides, the CDR3 is TGCAGCGTTGAATCGGGGGCTGGACAGCCCCAGCATTTT.

This chain connects TRBV7-2 to TRBJ2-5; D is undetermined. The J call may be faulty, since TRBJ2-7 better matches the DNA end. Germline CDR1 and CDR2: SGHTA and FQGNSA. CDR3 length equals 13 residues. The CDR3 coding sequence is TGTGCCAGCAGCTTACAGAGCGAAGCCGAGCAGTACTTC. Its protein product is CASSLQSEAEQYF.

This clonotype was counted a few times. This chain uses TRBV6-5 with TRBJ2-3; 9 nucleotides align to TRBD1. The ends lost 6 bases at V and 6 bases at J; junction bases unmatched: 13. Germline V gene lookup returns CDR1 MNHEY and CDR2 SVGAGI. The CDR3 extends over 16 amino acids. CDR3 DNA sequence: TGTGCCAGCAGGGAGACAGGGGGTAGGCTCGGGGATACGCAGTATTTT. Amino acids: CASRETGGRLGDTQYF.

The rearrangement joins TRBV12-3 or TRBV12-4 to TRBJ2-7; TRBD1 matches at 8 bases. The V and J ends lost 5 bases and 5 bases, in that order; junction bases with no gene match: 11. The CDR3 length is 15 residues. CDR3 sequence: CASSAPGTGRHEQYF. CDR3 in DNA: TGTGCCAGCAGTGCTCCCGGGACAGGAAGGCACGAGCAGTACTTC.

The V call is TRBV20-1, the J call TRBJ2-7; D not resolved. Germline V lookup: CDR1 DFQATT, CDR2 SNEGSKA (reference sequence). The CDR3 runs 12 residues. Trimming removed 5 bases at V and 4 bases at J, with 12 bases between. The CDR3 DNA is TGCAGTGCTTCGAGAGGAGCGTACGAGCAGTACTTC. This sequence encodes CSASRGAYEQYF.

The rearrangement joins TRBV28 to TRBJ2-7; perhaps TRBD2 as D (6 bases). CDR1 and CDR2 (germline): MDHEN, SYDVKM. V was cut by 4 bases and J by 3 bases, with 16 bases left in between. The CDR3 loop spans 15 amino acids. CDR3 nucleotide sequence: TGTGCCAGCAGTTCTCGCCAGGGACTGCACTACGAGCAGTACTTC. This encodes CASSSRQGLHYEQYF.